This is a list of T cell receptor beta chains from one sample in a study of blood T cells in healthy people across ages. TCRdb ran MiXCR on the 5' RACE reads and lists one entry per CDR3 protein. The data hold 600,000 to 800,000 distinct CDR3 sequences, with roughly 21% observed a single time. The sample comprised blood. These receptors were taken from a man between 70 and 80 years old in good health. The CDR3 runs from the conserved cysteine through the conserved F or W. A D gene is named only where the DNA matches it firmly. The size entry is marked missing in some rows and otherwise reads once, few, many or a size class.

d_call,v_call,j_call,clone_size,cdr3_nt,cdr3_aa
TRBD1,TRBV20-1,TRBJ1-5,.,TGCAGTGCAAGAGGGACAGGGGGCAATCAGCCCCAGCATTTT,CSARGTGGNQPQHF
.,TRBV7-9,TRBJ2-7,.,TGTGCCAGCAGCTTAGGCACCCTGGGCACCTACGAGCAGTACTTC,CASSLGTLGTYEQYF
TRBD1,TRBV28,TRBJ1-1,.,TGTGCCAGCAGTTCTACAGGGGGGGTGGGCACTGAAGCTTTCTTT,CASSSTGGVGTEAFF
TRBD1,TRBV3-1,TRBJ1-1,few,TGTGCCAGCAGCCTCATGGACAGGGGCCGGACTGAAGCTTTCTTT,CASSLMDRGRTEAFF
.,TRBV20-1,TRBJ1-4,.,TGCAGTGCTAGCAGGGTGCCTAATGAAAAACTGTTTTTT,CSASRVPNEKLFF
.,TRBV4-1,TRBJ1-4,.,TGCGCCAGCAGCCAAGAAACAGGGAGAATCGAAAAACTGTTTTTT,CASSQETGRIEKLFF
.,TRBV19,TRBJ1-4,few,TGTGCCAGTAGTTACCGGACCGCGGAGGTCGAAAAACTGTTTTTT,CASSYRTAEVEKLFF
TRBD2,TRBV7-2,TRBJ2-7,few,TGTGCCAGCAGCTTCGCAAGGCTAGCGGGAGTCGAGCAGTACTTC,CASSFARLAGVEQYF
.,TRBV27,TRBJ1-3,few,TGTGCCAGCAGACCTCAGCCGAAGTCTGGAAACACCATATATTTT,CASRPQPKSGNTIYF
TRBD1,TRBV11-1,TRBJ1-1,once,TGTGCCAGCGCAAACAGACAGGGGGCGAACACTGAAGCTTTCTTT,CASANRQGANTEAFF
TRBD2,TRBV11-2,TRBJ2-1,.,TGTGCCAGCAGCTTGGCGGGGATAGCGGGAGATGAGCAGTTCTTC,CASSLAGIAGDEQFF
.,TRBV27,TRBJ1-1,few,TGTGCCACCAGGACGGTGAACACTGAAGCTTTCTTT,CATRTVNTEAFF
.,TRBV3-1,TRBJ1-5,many,TGTGCCAGCAGCCAAGGGGGGAATCAGCCCCAGCATTTT,CASSQGGNQPQHF
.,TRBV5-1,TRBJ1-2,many,TGCGCCAGCAGCTTCTCCAGGGATGGCTACACCTTC,CASSFSRDGYTF
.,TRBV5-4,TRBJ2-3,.,TGTGCCAGCAGCCCAACTACTCGGAGAGTAGCAGATACGCAGTATTTT,CASSPTTRRVADTQYF
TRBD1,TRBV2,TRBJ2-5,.,TGTGCCAGCAGTCCCAGGGACAGTAAGACCTACTTC,CASSPRDSKTYF
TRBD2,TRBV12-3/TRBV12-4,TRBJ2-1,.,TGTGCCAGCAGACGGACTAGAAGCTCCTACAATGAGCAGTTCTTC,CASRRTRSSYNEQFF
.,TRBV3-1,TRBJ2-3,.,TGTGCCAGCAGCCAAGTAGATACAGTACCGACAGATACGCAGTATTTT,CASSQVDTVPTDTQYF
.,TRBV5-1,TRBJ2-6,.,TGCGCCAGCAGCTTGGAAGGGGTTGGGGCCAACGTCCTGACTTTC,CASSLEGVGANVLTF
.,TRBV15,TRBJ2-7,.,TGTGCCACCAGCAGAGATCCGCGGTCCTACGAGCAGTACTTC,CATSRDPRSYEQYF
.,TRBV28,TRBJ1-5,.,TGTGCCAGCAGTTTAGGTGGTAGGGATCGGTCTCAGCCCCAGCATTTT,CASSLGGRDRSQPQHF
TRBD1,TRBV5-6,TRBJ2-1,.,TGTGCCAGCAGCGACAGGGGGGCCTACAATGAGCAGTTCTTC,CASSDRGAYNEQFF
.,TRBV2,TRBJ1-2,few,TGTGCCAGCTTAACAGACCCCGGCTATGGCTACACCTTC,CASLTDPGYGYTF
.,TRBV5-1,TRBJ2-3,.,TGCGCCAGCGCGCCGGGACTCAAGTTGGATACGCAGTATTTT,CASAPGLKLDTQYF
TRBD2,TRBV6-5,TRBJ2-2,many,TGTGCCAGCAGTCCAGGACTAGCTCCCGGGGAGCTGTTTTTT,CASSPGLAPGELFF
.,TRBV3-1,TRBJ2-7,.,TGTGCCAGCAGCCAAGTTCGGGGGCACGAGCAGTACTTC,CASSQVRGHEQYF
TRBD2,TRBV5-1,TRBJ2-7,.,TGCGCCAGCAGCGTGCTCACTAGCGGGAGCGGCTACGAGCAGTACTTC,CASSVLTSGSGYEQYF
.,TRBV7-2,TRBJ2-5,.,TGTGCCAGCAGCTTAGTCGCGATAGCGTCTCAAGAGACCCAGTACTTC,CASSLVAIASQETQYF
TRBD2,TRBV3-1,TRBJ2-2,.,TGTGCCAGCAGCCATGGGGGACTAGCGGCCACCGGGGAGCTGTTTTTT,CASSHGGLAATGELFF
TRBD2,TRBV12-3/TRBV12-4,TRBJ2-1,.,TGTGCCAGCAGATCCGGGACTAGCACGTACAATGAGCAGTTCTTC,CASRSGTSTYNEQFF
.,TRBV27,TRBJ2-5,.,TGTGCCAGCAGCGTCTTCTTGCTCTCAGGGCAGGGGCTGAAAGAGACCCAGTACTTC,CASSVFLLSGQGLKETQYF
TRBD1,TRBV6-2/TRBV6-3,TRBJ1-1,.,TGTGCCAGCAGTTACGGCCCCGGGACAGGGCCCACTGAAGCTTTCTTT,CASSYGPGTGPTEAFF
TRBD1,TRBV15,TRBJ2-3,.,TGTGCCACCAGCACTCAGGGGGCCGGGACAGATACGCAGTATTTT,CATSTQGAGTDTQYF
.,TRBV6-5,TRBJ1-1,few,TGTGCCAGCAGTTACGACGCGGTGAACACTGAAGCTTTCTTT,CASSYDAVNTEAFF
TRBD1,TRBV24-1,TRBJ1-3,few,TGTGCCACCAGTGGAGGGGGCCGAAGAGGTCCCATATATTTT,CATSGGGRRGPIYF
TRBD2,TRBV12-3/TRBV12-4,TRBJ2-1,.,TGTGCCAGCCTTCTAGCGGGGCTATACAATGAGCAGTTCTTC,CASLLAGLYNEQFF
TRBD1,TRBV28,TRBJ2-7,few,TGTGCCAGCAGTCGCCGGGACAGGGTAGGCGAGCAGTACTTC,CASSRRDRVGEQYF
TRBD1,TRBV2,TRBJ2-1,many,TGTGCCAGCAGCGGGGACAGGGGTCGCAATGAGCAGTTCTTC,CASSGDRGRNEQFF
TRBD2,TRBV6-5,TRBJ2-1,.,TGTGCCAGCAGTTACTATGGCGGGAGTGGCAATGAGCAGTTCTTC,CASSYYGGSGNEQFF